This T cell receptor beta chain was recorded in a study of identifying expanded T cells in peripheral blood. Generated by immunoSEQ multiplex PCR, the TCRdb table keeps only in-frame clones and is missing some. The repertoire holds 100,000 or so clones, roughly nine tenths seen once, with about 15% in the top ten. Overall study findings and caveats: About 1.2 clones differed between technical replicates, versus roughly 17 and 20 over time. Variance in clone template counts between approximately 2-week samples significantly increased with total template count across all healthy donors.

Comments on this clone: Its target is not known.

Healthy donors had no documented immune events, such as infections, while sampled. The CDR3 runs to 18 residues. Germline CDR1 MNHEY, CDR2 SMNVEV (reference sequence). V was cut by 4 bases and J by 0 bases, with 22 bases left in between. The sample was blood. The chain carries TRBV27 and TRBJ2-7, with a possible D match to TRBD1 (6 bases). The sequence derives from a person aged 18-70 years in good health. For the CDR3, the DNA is TGTGCCAGCAGTTCGCGAGGGACATTCCACACCCTCTCCTACGAGCAGTACTTC. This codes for CASSSRGTFHTLSYEQYF.